The following is a T cell receptor beta chain sequence with its context. Its binding antigen is unknown. The read terminates 3 residues ahead of where the CDR3 ends, so the germline J gene completes it. The data were obtained in a study of T cells in women clearing cervical HPV infection listed by TCRdb under 2018. For the study in its entirety: The cases were about 25 women with histologically confirmed HPV16-related CIN3 or worse, and 2 of these cases were invasive cancers. Blood from cases was collected at the visit at which the lesion was first identified, whereas blood from controls was collected once infection was no longer detected. Cases had a median age of approximately 35 years compared with approximately 40 for controls, and baseline characteristics showed no significant differences between the groups. This exploratory proof-of-principle case-control study, nested within the Guanacaste HPV Natural History Study in Costa Rica, compared TCR repertoires among women with different cervical HPV16 outcomes. Cases were matched to controls by age within five years and by the year the sample was collected. Since HLA typing was available for only a few women, HLA type could not be ruled out as a confounder. The controls were some 23 women whose single incident HPV16 infection cleared within 12 months with no development of precancer or cancer. The parent cohort enrolled 10,000 or so women aged 18 or older in Guanacaste, Costa Rica, during about 1993 to 1994 and followed them for less than 9 years. Quality controls consisted of five blinded duplicates per group, for a total of roughly 60 samples made up of 50 or so participants and around ten replicates. Among cases, blood sampling came a median of nearly 150 days after lesion detection, with an interquartile range of roughly 90 to 230 days. General findings and caveats noted by the study authors: Significantly higher TCR repertoire richness was observed in CIN3+ cases than in controls across sequencing depths, whereas no difference in evenness was found. Because the number of T cells in each sample was unknown, differences in richness could reflect differing T-cell content rather than repertoire biology. Lower TRBV6-7 relative abundance was observed in cases than in controls (around 0.1% versus 0.15%; Bonferroni P = 0.0008). By combining richness with V gene abundances, random forest classifiers separated cases from controls with an estimated AUC of roughly 0.8. The cross-sectional design could not show whether associations preceded infection or resulted from it; effector/memory subsets and HPV-specific T cells were not isolated.

Germline trimming amounts to 7 bases on V and 1 base on J, with 1 as the count of junction bases outside the gene matches. CDR1 and CDR2 (SNHLY, FYNNEI) derive from the germline V gene. The CDR3 goes from the cysteine to the phenylalanine over 13 residues. The 30 bases shown cover part of the CDR3, and their frame starts at base 1. The immunoSEQ assay used multiplex PCR to amplify TCR beta CDR3 regions from an average of roughly 1.2 ug of genomic DNA per sample. The assay corrected primer bias using a complete synthetic TCR repertoire to establish an amplification baseline. The amplicons were sequenced on the Illumina platform. The study's own analysis went as follows. Error correction of the sequences involved clustering with frequency ratios plus a modified nearest-neighbor algorithm, after which the sequences were analyzed in the immunoSEQ Analyzer using IMGT gene definitions. At each rarefaction depth, TCR richness and evenness were averaged over 20 rarefaction repeats, and samples with fewer sequences than the depth were excluded. Relative abundances of V, D and J genes were compared between groups using Wilcoxon rank sum tests, with FDR correction applied. In the blinded duplicates, the intraclass correlation was around 96% for TCR richness and averaged about 80% across approximately 60 gene segments. TCRdb's version of the immuneACCESS table is confined to in-frame rearrangements and falls short of the full clone set. An unresolved V gene accounts for under half of the shortfall where checked; the remainder is of unknown origin. From that table come the V and J calls and clone size; the DNA was used to work out D and trimming. This sample's records show tens of thousands of clones. Around 7% of the sample is taken by the ten largest.

Every participant had a single incident cervical HPV16 infection, and prevalent HPV16 infections were excluded. Cervical HPV DNA was detected with MY09/MY11 PCR, and genotyping was done with dot-blot hybridization. Fifteen mL of heparinized blood were centrifuged, and the buffy coat was aliquoted, frozen at -30°C, then stored at -80°C. Genomic DNA was extracted from buffy coat specimens using QIAGEN kits. Recombination linked TRBV2 to TRBJ2-1; 7 of the junction bases match TRBD2. The origin of this receptor is a woman between 18 and 69 years old with a cervical HPV16 infection that either progressed to CIN3+ or cleared (not recorded which). Sample: blood buffy coat. The covered CDR3 bases are TGTGCCAGCACGCGGGAGTCCTACAATGAG. It is translated as CASTRESYNE. The CDR3 in full is CASTRESYNEQFF. Supplemented by the reference TRBV2 and TRBJ2-1 proteins around the CDR3, the complete variable domain is EPEVTQTPSHQVTQMGQEVILRCVPISNHLYFYWYRQILGQKVEFLVSFYNNEISEKSEIFDDQFSVERPDGSNFTLKIRSTKLEDSAMYFCASTRESYNEQFFGPGTRLTVL.